The 32 T cell receptor beta chains reported below all come from one sample, sequenced in a study of blood T cell repertoires in COVID-19. The method was immunoSEQ multiplex PCR; TCRdb's version includes in-frame clones alone and lacks a portion of them. The sample lists about 180,000 clones, more than 85% occurring once. The material sequenced was peripheral blood. The source of these receptors is a woman in her twenties or thirties with active or convalescent COVID-19.

The chain carries TRBV7-9 and TRBJ1-3; D gene unclear. The CDR3 runs 14 residues. Trimming cost V 0 bases and J 9 bases, with 12 bases left between them. The germline V gene has CDR1 SEHNR and CDR2 FQNEAQ (reference sequence). CDR3 residues: CASSLAQSEFTIYF. CDR3 in DNA: TGTGCCAGCAGCTTAGCTCAGTCGGAGTTCACCATATATTTT. The whole variable domain, remainder taken from reference TRBV7-9 and TRBJ1-3, is DTGVSQNPRHKITKRGQNVTFRCDPISEHNRLYWYRQTLGQGPEFLTYFQNEAQLEKSRLLSDRFSAERPKGSFSTLEIQRTEQGDSAMYLCASSLAQSEFTIYFGEGSWLTVV.

This chain uses TRBV30 with TRBJ1-4, with TRBD1 matching 7 bases. CDR3 length: 14 amino acids. The V segment lost 2 bases and the J segment 8 bases; nucleotides outside the gene matches: 8. In germline, CDR1 is GTSNPN, CDR2 SVGIG (reference sequence). The CDR3 nucleotides are TGTGCCTGGAGTAGGGCAGGGGGAAGCGAAAAACTGTTTTTT. Translation: CAWSRAGGSEKLFF.

The J gene is TRBJ1-2, the V gene TRBV6-1, with 7 nucleotides matching TRBD1. Germline lookup yields CDR1 MNHNS and CDR2 SASEGT. V lost 2 bases to trimming and J lost 6 bases; unmatched junction nucleotides: 6. The CDR3 loop spans 14 amino acids. CDR3 loop: CASSESGQGDGYTF. CDR3 sequence (DNA): TGTGCCAGCAGTGAATCCGGGCAGGGGGATGGCTACACCTTC.

This clone appeared once. The chain has TRBV12-2 and TRBJ1-1; the table's TRBD1 call for D was not verified on the DNA. TRBV12-2 is listed as a pseudogene. This CDR3 spans 16 amino acids. The CDR3 DNA reads as TGTGCAAGTCGCTACCCGGGACAGGGGGCATGGACTGAAGCTTTCTTT. Its protein product is CASRYPGQGAWTEAFF.

This chain's CDR3 is CASSQGTGANVLTF. The CDR3 bases are TGTGCCAGCAGTCAGGGAACTGGGGCCAACGTCCTGACTTTC. The chain couples TRBV6-5 to TRBJ2-6; maybe TRBD1 (5 bases). Germline V gene sequence: CDR1 MNHEY, CDR2 SVGAGI. With 5 bases removed from V and 2 bases from J, the gap between germline ends came to 7 bases. The CDR3 runs 14 residues.

This clone was detected only a few times. This rearrangement joins TRBV7-9 to TRBJ2-1; D unresolved. CDR1 and CDR2 (germline): SEHNR, FQNEAQ (reference sequence). The CDR3 length is 15 residues. V was pared by 4 bases and J by 5 bases, with 15 bases between. The CDR3 loop is CASSSYTTRHNEQFF. The CDR3 region has the DNA TGTGCCAGCAGCTCATATACGACAAGACACAATGAGCAGTTCTTC.

The CDR3 is CASSLAETYEQYF. In nucleotides, the CDR3 is TGCGCCAGCAGCTTGGCCGAGACCTACGAGCAGTACTTC. The chain employs TRBV5-1 and TRBJ2-7, with unresolved D. CDR1 and CDR2 from the germline V gene are SGHRS and YFSETQ. V was clipped by 0 bases and J by 2 bases, with 6 bases between them. CDR3 length equals 13 residues.

The CDR3 region is CASTPQTGGAGEKLFF. CDR3 bases: TGTGCCAGCACCCCCCAGACAGGGGGCGCAGGGGAAAAACTGTTTTTT. The gene calls are TRBV7-9 and TRBJ1-4; 10 bases align to TRBD1. The CDR3 is made up of 16 amino acids. The V gene's germline CDR1 is SEHNR and CDR2 FQNEAQ (reference sequence). With V trimmed by 7 bases and J by 8 bases, 13 bases remained unmatched.

The chain links TRBV5-8 to TRBJ1-2, with unresolved D. Germline values: CDR1 SGHTS, CDR2 YDEGEE. This CDR3 comprises 13 residues. Trimming removed 2 bases from V and 2 bases from J, with 7 bases in between. The CDR3 nucleotides read TGTGCCAGCAGCTTCTCTACCAACTATGGCTACACCTTC. It codes for CASSFSTNYGYTF.

This chain's CDR3 is CASSQAGSGDTQYF. Here the CDR3 DNA reads TGTGCCAGCAGCCAAGCCGGGAGTGGAGATACGCAGTATTTT. The genes are TRBV3-1 (or the pseudogene TRBV3-2) and TRBJ2-3; tentative D call: TRBD2 (6 bases). Germline V gene sequence: CDR1 LGHDT, CDR2 YNNKEL (reference sequence). V was cut by 1 base and J by 5 bases, with 10 bases left in between. The CDR3 covers 14 residues.

This rearrangement joins TRBV27 to TRBJ1-2; 9 nucleotides align to TRBD1. This CDR3 has 15 residues. Trimming cost V 5 bases and J 4 bases; bases outside gene matches: 8. The germline CDR1 and CDR2 sequences are MNHEY and SMNVEV (reference sequence). This CDR3 reads CASSPWTGDSYGYTF. CDR3 DNA sequence: TGTGCCAGCAGTCCCTGGACAGGGGACTCCTATGGCTACACCTTC.

In this sample, this clone turned up once. CDR3 nucleotide sequence: TGTGCCACGGGCCGCAGGGGGCATGGGGTTACAACTAATGAAAAACTGTTTTTT. Its translation is CATGRRGHGVTTNEKLFF. The chain combines TRBV19 with TRBJ1-4; 8 nucleotides match TRBD1. Germline trimming cut 10 bases from V and 0 bases from J; bases unmatched to any gene: 16. The CDR3 runs to 18 residues. Germline V lookup: CDR1 LNHDA, CDR2 SQIVND (reference sequence).

This clone was observed once. The V and J genes are TRBV11-3 and TRBJ2-5, with D possibly being TRBD1 (5 bases). From germline, CDR1 is SGHNT and CDR2 YENEEA. Trimming shortened V by 1 base and J by 7 bases, and 13 bases separated the two germline ends. This CDR3 spans 14 amino acids. CDR3 bases: TGTGCCAGCAGCTTAGTTAGCAATCAGGGGACCCAGTACTTC. Translation: CASSLVSNQGTQYF.

This chain links TRBV27 with TRBJ1-1, with 7 positions matching TRBD1. The germline gives CDR1 MNHEY, CDR2 SMNVEV (reference sequence). The CDR3 is made up of 14 amino acids. V trimming: 6 bases; J trimming: 2 bases; junction bases outside the gene matches: 6. This chain's CDR3 is CASSLQGFNTEAFF. In nucleotides, the CDR3 is TGTGCCAGCAGCCTACAGGGGTTCAACACTGAAGCTTTCTTT.

The chain is built from TRBV18 and TRBJ1-4; perhaps TRBD1 as D (6 bases). Trimming shortened V by 3 bases and J by 7 bases, and 12 bases separated the two germline ends. This CDR3 spans 14 amino acids. The germline CDR1 and CDR2 sequences are KGHSH and LQKENI. CDR3 region: CASSPEGVGEKLFF. Written as DNA, the CDR3 is TGTGCCAGCTCACCCGAGGGGGTCGGTGAAAAACTGTTTTTT.

The chain has TRBV15 and TRBJ2-4; 8 positions match TRBD2. CDR1 LNHNV and CDR2 YYDKDF come from the germline V gene (reference sequence). CDR3 length: 20 residues. The trim removed 5 bases at V and 0 bases at J, leaving 18 bases unmatched. The CDR3, as DNA: TGTGCCACCAGCCGAGGGAAGGAAGCGGGAGTCCGGGTAGCCAAAAACATTCAGTACTTC. It translates to CATSRGKEAGVRVAKNIQYF.

The gene calls are TRBV24-1 and TRBJ2-3, with D possibly TRBD2 on 5 matching bases. CDR3 length: 15 residues. CDR1 is KGHDR and CDR2 is SFDVKD in the germline V gene. With 4 bases removed from V and 3 bases from J, the gap between germline ends came to 13 bases. The CDR3 loop reads CATSESVGVTDTQYF. The DNA of the CDR3 is TGTGCCACCAGTGAGAGTGTCGGGGTGACAGATACGCAGTATTTT.

This clone came up once. The V and J genes are TRBV28 and TRBJ1-4; maybe TRBD1 (5 bases). With 8 bases removed from V and 6 bases from J, the gap between germline ends came to 13 bases. The CDR3 length is 13 residues. The germline V gene has CDR1 MDHEN and CDR2 SYDVKM. CDR3 nucleotide sequence: TGTGCCAGCCACTCCGGGGGTCATGAAAAACTGTTTTTT. Translating it yields CASHSGGHEKLFF.

This chain joins TRBV5-4 and TRBJ2-1; TRBD2 aligns across 9 bases. CDR1 is SGHNT, CDR2 YYREEE, per germline (reference sequence). The CDR3 runs to 14 residues. With 1 base clipped from V and 8 bases from J, the junction kept 4 bases outside the gene matches. DNA of the CDR3: TGTGCCAGCAGCTTGCCTAGCGGGAAGGATGAGCAGTTCTTC. Its protein product is CASSLPSGKDEQFF.

The table lists this clone with a count of one. The genes are TRBV3-1 (or the pseudogene TRBV3-2) and TRBJ1-3, with D perhaps TRBD1 (5 bases). Between the trimmed V and J ends, which lost 4 bases and 0 bases, there was a span of 13 bases. The CDR3 has 16 amino acids. CDR1 and CDR2 (germline): LGHDT, YNNKEL (reference sequence). CDR3 DNA sequence: TGTGCCAGCAGCCGAAGACAGCTCAGCTCTGGAAACACCATATATTTT. Translated: CASSRRQLSSGNTIYF.

This clone was seen once. The rearrangement uses TRBV14 and TRBJ2-7, with 9 bases lining up with TRBD1. Trimming at V came to 4 bases and at J to 5 bases, leaving 9 bases not matched to a gene. The CDR3 consists of 15 residues. The V gene's germline CDR1 is SGHDN and CDR2 FVKESK. The CDR3 DNA is TGTGCCAGCAGCCTGGACAGGGGCATTTACGACGAGCAGTACTTC. It specifies CASSLDRGIYDEQYF. The full variable domain, rest sourced from reference TRBV14 and TRBJ2-7, is EAGVTQFPSHSVIEKGQTVTLRCDPISGHDNLYWYRRVMGKEIKFLLHFVKESKQDESGMPNNRFLAERTGGTYSTLKVQPAELEDSGVYFCASSLDRGIYDEQYFGPGTRLTVT.

V usage is TRBV19 and J usage is TRBJ2-1; 7 nucleotides line up with TRBD2. Germline CDR1 and CDR2: LNHDA and SQIVND (reference sequence). The CDR3 has 13 amino acids. After removal of 11 bases from V and 6 bases from J, the junction contained 10 bases not matched to a gene. The CDR3 DNA reads as TGTGCCGCCGGGGGAGGGCCCAGCAATGAGCAGTTCTTC. This codes for CAAGGGPSNEQFF.

The count of this clone is one. The chain has TRBV30 and TRBJ1-4, with TRBD1 matching over 8 bases. Germline V lookup: CDR1 GTSNPN, CDR2 SVGIG (reference sequence). The CDR3 is made up of 14 amino acids. The V segment lost 0 bases and the J segment 8 bases; nucleotides outside the gene matches: 5. The CDR3 is CAWSVQGVKEKLFF. CDR3 nucleotides: TGTGCCTGGAGTGTACAGGGGGTAAAGGAAAAACTGTTTTTT. Drawing the rest from reference TRBV30 and TRBJ1-4, the complete variable domain is SQTIHQWPATLVQPVGSPLSLECTVEGTSNPNLYWYRQAAGRGLQLLFYSVGIGQISSEVPQNLSASRPQDRQFILSSKKLLLSDSGFYLCAWSVQGVKEKLFFGSGTQLSVL.

The chain links TRBV29-1 to TRBJ2-7, with 10 positions matching TRBD1. The germline gives CDR1 SQVTM, CDR2 ANQGSEA. CDR3 length: 14 residues. J was trimmed by 4 bases and V by 1 base; bases with no gene match: 4. CDR3 coding DNA: TGCAGCGTTGAAGGGGACAGGGGAGGGTACGAGCAGTACTTC. It translates to CSVEGDRGGYEQYF.

This CDR3 is CASSSVLAGTAYEQYF. DNA of the CDR3: TGTGCCAGCAGCTCCGTACTAGCGGGGACCGCCTACGAGCAGTACTTC. V gene TRBV11-2 combines with J gene TRBJ2-7, with 10 bases fitting TRBD2. The V gene end was trimmed by 4 bases and the J gene end by 2 bases; junction bases not matched to a gene: 8. Germline V gives CDR1 SGHAT, CDR2 FQNNGV. This CDR3 spans 16 amino acids.

The rearrangement uses TRBV6-8 and TRBJ1-5, with D unclear. The CDR3 covers 14 residues. Trimming shortened V by 8 bases and J by 2 bases, and 13 bases separated the two germline ends. Germline V gene sequence: CDR1 MNHGY, CDR2 SAAAGT. In DNA form, the CDR3 reads TGTGCCAGCCCGCAGAGGCTGGGCAATCAGCCCCAGCATTTT. Protein: CASPQRLGNQPQHF.

The chain couples TRBV3-1 (or the pseudogene TRBV3-2) to TRBJ2-7, with D uncertain. CDR3 length equals 13 residues. The V gene's germline CDR1 is LGHDT and CDR2 YNNKEL (reference sequence). V was trimmed by 0 bases and J by 6 bases, leaving 9 bases between them. The CDR3 region is CASSQDAFREQYF. DNA of the CDR3: TGTGCCAGCAGCCAAGATGCGTTCCGCGAGCAGTACTTC.

J is TRBJ1-6 and V is TRBV7-9; 9 nucleotides line up with TRBD1. The CDR3 contains 15 residues. Germline V CDR1 and CDR2: SEHNR, FQNEAQ (reference sequence). The junction had 6 bases not matched to a gene; V was cut back by 4 bases and J by 8 bases. The chain's CDR3 is CASSSRTGADSPLHF. The CDR3 DNA sequence: TGTGCCAGCAGCTCAAGGACAGGGGCTGATTCACCCCTCCACTTT.

This chain connects TRBV30 to TRBJ1-2, with 8 bases fitting TRBD1. Germline CDR1 is GTSNPN and CDR2 is SVGIG (reference sequence). CDR3 length: 14 residues. V lost 0 bases, J lost 6 bases, and 6 bases stayed unmatched. CDR3 bases: TGTGCCTGGAGTGTATCGGCAGGGGGCGATGGCTACACCTTC. Translating it yields CAWSVSAGGDGYTF.

This chain connects TRBV19 to TRBJ2-2; 8 bases are shared with TRBD2. Looked up from germline, CDR1 is LNHDA and CDR2 is SQIVND (reference sequence). The trim removed 3 bases at V and 5 bases at J, leaving 5 bases unmatched. The CDR3 has 15 amino acids. In nucleotides, the CDR3 is TGTGCCAGTAGTATTGGGACTAGGGGTACCGGGGAGCTGTTTTTT. The encoded protein is CASSIGTRGTGELFF. Full variable domain (missing parts from reference TRBV19 and TRBJ2-2): DGGITQSPKYLFRKEGQNVTLSCEQNLNHDAMYWYRQDPGQGLRLIYYSQIVNDFQKGDIAEGYSVSREKKESFPLTVTSAQKNPTAFYLCASSIGTRGTGELFFGEGSRLTVL.

The chain employs TRBV4-1 and TRBJ1-3; D call uncertain. The V and J ends lost 0 bases and 0 bases respectively, with 12 bases between them. The CDR3 spans 17 residues. CDR1 and CDR2 from the germline V gene are MGHRA and YSYEKL. In DNA, the CDR3 is TGCGCCAGCAGCCAAGATCCCCCCCGGAGCTCTGGAAACACCATATATTTT. This gives the protein CASSQDPPRSSGNTIYF.

V and J are TRBV5-3 and TRBJ2-1; 11 bases fit TRBD2. TRBV5-3 is identified as an open reading frame with a role that is uncertain. The CDR3 has 17 amino acids. J gave up 2 bases and V 1 base, and 5 bases lay outside the gene matches. The DNA of the CDR3 is TGTGCCAGAAGCTTGACTAGCGGGAGTAACGCCTACAATGAGCAGTTCTTC. Protein: CARSLTSGSNAYNEQFF.